These 5 T cell receptor beta chains were all obtained from the same sample, sequenced in a study of CD8 T cells in Susac syndrome (dated by TCRdb to about 2019). Receptor libraries were prepared by the immunoSEQ multiplex PCR assay. RNA was extracted with the RNeasy kit and 0.5 to 1 ug was reverse transcribed using random hexamers. The public reads were run again by TCRdb, first through fastp at Q25 and then through MiXCR, and only productive beta chains were kept. One record per CDR3 amino acid sequence lists the most common genes and DNA. The sample contains 160,000 or so distinct CDR3 sequences, about 95% of them found a single time. The ten largest account for less than 0.2% of the sample. Material: CD8+ T cells from PBMCs. Receptors originate from a human donor with multiple sclerosis.

The chain couples TRBV5-1 to TRBJ2-7; 9 bases are shared with TRBD1. Germline CDR1 is SGHRS and CDR2 is YFSETQ. This CDR3 contains 16 residues. V was pared by 4 bases and J by 0 bases, with 8 bases of the junction left unmatched. CDR3: CASSGGTGLSSYEQYF. CDR3 bases: TGCGCCAGCAGCGGGGGGACAGGGCTAAGCTCCTACGAGCAGTACTTC.

J is TRBJ2-1 and V is TRBV27; a possible D gene is TRBD2 (6 bases). CDR1 and CDR2 from the germline V gene are MNHEY and SMNVEV (reference sequence). The V end was cut by 10 bases, the J end by 5 bases, with 12 bases between. CDR3 size: 12 residues. The CDR3 loop reads CATREYHNEQFF. DNA for the CDR3: TGTGCCACCCGGGAGTACCACAATGAGCAGTTCTTC.

The chain links TRBV13 to TRBJ2-7; D ambiguous. The V end was cut by 2 bases, the J end by 6 bases, with 5 bases between. CDR1 is PRHDT and CDR2 is FYEKMQ in the germline V gene (reference sequence). CDR3 length: 11 residues. This CDR3 is CASSLMAEQYF. In DNA form, the CDR3 reads TGTGCCAGCAGCTTAATGGCCGAGCAGTACTTC.

This chain links TRBV29-1 with TRBJ2-2; TRBD2 might be the D (5 bases). This CDR3 has 12 amino acids. Deletions cut 6 bases from V and 6 bases from J, with 11 bases between. Germline loops: CDR1 SQVTM, CDR2 ANQGSEA. CDR3 DNA sequence: TGCAGCGTCGGTAGCGATCCCGGGGAGCTGTTTTTT. Amino acid sequence: CSVGSDPGELFF.

The chain carries TRBV20-1 and TRBJ2-7, with D possibly TRBD1 on 6 matching bases. The CDR3 runs 13 residues. V was shortened by 5 bases and J by 0 bases, with 11 bases between the two germline ends. CDR1 DFQATT and CDR2 SNEGSKA come from the germline V gene (reference sequence). The CDR3 sequence: CSALRDNSYEQYF. The CDR3 region has the DNA TGCAGTGCTCTCAGGGACAACTCCTACGAGCAGTACTTC.